This passage covers 3 T cell receptor beta chains from one sample sequenced in a study of CD8 T cells in ankylosing spondylitis. TCRdb redid the calling of the 5' RACE reads with MiXCR, one entry per CDR3 protein. This sample carries 300,000 to 350,000 distinct CDR3 sequences, over 12% of them seen once, and the ten largest clones take around 0.99%. The sample was blood, either unsorted or a sorted T cell fraction (not recorded which). The receptors here all came from a male donor with ankylosing spondylitis or in good health (not recorded which).

V is TRBV25-1 and J is TRBJ2-3; 10 positions match TRBD1. Germline V gene data show CDR1 as MGHDK and CDR2 as SYGVNS. The CDR3 is 15 residues long. V lost 6 bases, J lost 6 bases, and 9 bases stayed unmatched. This CDR3 reads CASRSGDRGSDTQYF. Here the CDR3 DNA reads TGTGCCAGCAGATCGGGGGACAGGGGATCCGATACGCAGTATTTT.

The J gene is TRBJ2-3, the V gene TRBV29-1; D is undetermined. Trimming pared 6 bases from V and 6 bases from J, leaving 10 bases between. The CDR3 contains 11 residues. Germline lookup yields CDR1 SQVTM and CDR2 ANQGSEA. CDR3: CSVTKADTQYF. CDR3 DNA: TGCAGCGTCACCAAAGCGGATACGCAGTATTTT.

The gene calls are TRBV5-1 and TRBJ2-1; 9 bases fit TRBD2. The V segment lost 5 bases and the J segment 5 bases; nucleotides outside the gene matches: 8. The CDR3 totals 15 residues. From germline, CDR1 is SGHRS and CDR2 YFSETQ. CDR3 sequence: CASRVSGSVDNEQFF. In DNA, the CDR3 is TGCGCCAGCAGGGTTAGCGGGAGCGTCGACAATGAGCAGTTCTTC.